The entry below describes one T cell receptor (beta chain). Its cognate antigen has yet to be identified. There are no base qualities to consult, and no much larger clone falls within one base. The sample's treatment or condition label, in plain terms: live attenuated yellow fever vaccine strain. At every blood-draw timepoint, two biological replicates of bulk PBMCs were collected. PBMCs were isolated from peripheral blood using a standard Ficoll-Paque protocol. TriZol was used to extract RNA from bulk PBMCs, CD4 and CD8 fractions, and dextramer-positive and dextramer-negative fractions. This record comes from a study of T cells after yellow fever vaccination (dated by TCRdb to the late 2010s). Some background on the complete study: The SMART-Seq v4 Ultra Low Input RNA kit was used to prepare libraries from fractions with low cell numbers. Blood was drawn at multiple timepoints before and after primary and secondary immunization, with bulk PBMC replicates and cell subsets isolated. Two healthy male donors made up the cohort, one aged 18 to 30 years and the other aged 30 to 40 years. Bulk TCR alpha and beta repertoires were sequenced longitudinally to track T-cell clones before and after primary and booster YFV17D yellow fever vaccination.

TCR cDNA was made using 5'RACE template switching, a step that added a universal primer site and unique molecular identifiers. cDNA synthesis was primed from both the TCR alpha and TCR beta constant segments. Library amplification involved two PCR steps, and the second step added sample barcodes and sequencing adapters. Sequencing of libraries was done on Illumina HiSeq 2500 (2x100 bp) or NovaSeq (2x150 bp). Under the source paper's analysis protocol: MIGEC handled demultiplexing of reads and collapsing into UMI consensus sequences, while MiXCR performed V(D)J alignment. Vaccine-responding clonotypes were identified with edgeR using replicate PBMC samples, with FDR below 0.01 and a log2 fold change above 5 up to day 15 being required. Bulk clonotypes were assigned CD4 or CD8 identity according to which sequenced CD4 or CD8 repertoire held them at higher abundance. TCRdb reprocessed the public reads (quality trimming at Q25 with fastp, clone calling with MiXCR) and kept in-frame beta chains. For every CDR3 protein sequence, its rows merge into one entry that carries the most common genes and DNA. The V and J calls follow TCRdb's processing rather than the paper's. This sample comprises hundreds of thousands of distinct CDR3 sequences, 21% of them detected only once. The ten biggest clones cover roughly a sixth of the sample.

Based on the germline V gene, the CDR1 and CDR2 sequences are MDHEN and SYDVKM. A distance of 22 bases separates the germline ends of V and J, which lose 10 bases and 6 bases respectively. Measured from the cysteine to the phenylalanine, the CDR3 is 15 residues long. The read is trimmed to its CDR3 DNA, 45 bases read in frame from base 1. What the research found in general, with its limitations: A small share of clonotypes occurred in both CD4 and CD8 compartments, likely arising from convergent recombination. Compared with the primary T-cell response, the secondary T-cell response was faster but weaker, reaching its peak on day 5 rather than on day 15. After the booster, most of the clones that had expanded following primary vaccination were detected again (96% of CD4 and around 90% of CD8), which suggests that memory was broadly maintained. Computational filtering was needed because FACS-sorted repertoires could contain abundant contaminating clonotypes from the bulk population. The study included only two donors, which limits how far the findings can be generalized.

This sequence uses TRBV28 and TRBJ1-5; TRBD1 might be the D gene, on 6 matching bases. The starting material was PBMCs, obtained around 3 weeks after the first yellow fever vaccination. This receptor was obtained from a man between 18 and 29 years old who received the YFV17D yellow fever vaccine. The nucleotide sequence is TGTGCCACCGCCCGGCTAGGGGGGGCTTTTCAGCCCCAGCATTTT. Translated, it reads CATARLGGAFQPQHF.